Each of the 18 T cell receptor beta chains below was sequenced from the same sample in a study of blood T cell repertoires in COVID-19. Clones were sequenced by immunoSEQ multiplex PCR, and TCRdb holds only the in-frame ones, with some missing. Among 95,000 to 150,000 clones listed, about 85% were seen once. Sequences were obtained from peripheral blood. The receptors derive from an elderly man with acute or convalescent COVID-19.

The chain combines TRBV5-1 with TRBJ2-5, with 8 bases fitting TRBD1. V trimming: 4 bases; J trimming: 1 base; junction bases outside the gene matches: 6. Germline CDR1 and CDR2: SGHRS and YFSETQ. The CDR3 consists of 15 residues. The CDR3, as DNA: TGCGCCAGCAGCCTCAGGACAGGGCTCCAAGAGACCCAGTACTTC. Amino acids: CASSLRTGLQETQYF.

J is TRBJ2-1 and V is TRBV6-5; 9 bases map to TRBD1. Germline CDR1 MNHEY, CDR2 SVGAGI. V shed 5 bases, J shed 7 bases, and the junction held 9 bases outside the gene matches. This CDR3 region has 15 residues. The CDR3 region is CASSPGTGIVNEQFF. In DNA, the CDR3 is TGTGCCAGCAGTCCCGGGACAGGGATCGTGAATGAGCAGTTCTTC.

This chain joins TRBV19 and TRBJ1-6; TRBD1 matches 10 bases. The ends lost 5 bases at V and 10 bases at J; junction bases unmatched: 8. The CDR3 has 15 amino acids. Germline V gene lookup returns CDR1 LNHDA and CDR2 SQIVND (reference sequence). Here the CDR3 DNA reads TGTGCCAGTAGTTCCCGGACAGGGGGAGGATCACCCCTCCACTTT. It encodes CASSSRTGGGSPLHF. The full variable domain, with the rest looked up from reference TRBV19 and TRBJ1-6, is DGGITQSPKYLFRKEGQNVTLSCEQNLNHDAMYWYRQDPGQGLRLIYYSQIVNDFQKGDIAEGYSVSREKKESFPLTVTSAQKNPTAFYLCASSSRTGGGSPLHFGNGTRLTVT.

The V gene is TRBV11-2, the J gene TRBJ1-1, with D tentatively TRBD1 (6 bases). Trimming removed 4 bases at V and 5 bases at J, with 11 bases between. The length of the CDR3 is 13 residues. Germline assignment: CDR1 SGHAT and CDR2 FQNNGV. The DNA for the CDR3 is TGTGCCAGCAGCTCTTGGGGGCGTACTGAAGCTTTCTTT. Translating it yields CASSSWGRTEAFF.

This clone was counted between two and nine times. The CDR3 spells CASSPPGAFSEQYF. The CDR3 DNA sequence: TGTGCCAGTAGCCCGCCAGGGGCTTTTTCGGAGCAGTACTTC. This chain joins TRBV19 and TRBJ2-7, with D tentatively TRBD1 (6 bases). Germline CDR1 reads LNHDA; CDR2 reads SQIVND (reference sequence). V gave up 6 bases and J gave up 7 bases, with 19 bases separating them. The CDR3 is 14 residues long.

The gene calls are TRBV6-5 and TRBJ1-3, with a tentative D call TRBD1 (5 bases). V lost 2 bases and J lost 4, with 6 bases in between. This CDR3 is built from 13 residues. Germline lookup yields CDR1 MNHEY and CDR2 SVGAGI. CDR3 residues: CASSYPGGNTIYF. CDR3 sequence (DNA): TGTGCCAGCAGTTACCCAGGGGGAAACACCATATATTTT.

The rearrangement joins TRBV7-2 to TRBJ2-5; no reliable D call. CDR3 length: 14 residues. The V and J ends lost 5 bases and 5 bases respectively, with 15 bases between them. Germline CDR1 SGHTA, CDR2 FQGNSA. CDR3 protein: CASSQGGVLETQYF. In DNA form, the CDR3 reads TGTGCCAGCAGCCAAGGCGGAGTCCTGGAGACCCAGTACTTC.

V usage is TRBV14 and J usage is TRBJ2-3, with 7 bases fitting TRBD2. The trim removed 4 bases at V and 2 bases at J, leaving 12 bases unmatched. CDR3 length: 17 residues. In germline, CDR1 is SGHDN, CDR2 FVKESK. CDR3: CASSLGGTFAITDTQYF. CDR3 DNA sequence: TGTGCCAGCAGCCTCGGGGGGACCTTCGCGATCACAGATACGCAGTATTTT.

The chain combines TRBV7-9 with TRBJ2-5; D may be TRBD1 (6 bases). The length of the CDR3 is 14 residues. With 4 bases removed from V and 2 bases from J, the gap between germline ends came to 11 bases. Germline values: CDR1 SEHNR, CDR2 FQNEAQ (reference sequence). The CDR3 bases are TGTGCCAGCAGCTATAGGACAGAACAAGAGACCCAGTACTTC. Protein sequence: CASSYRTEQETQYF.

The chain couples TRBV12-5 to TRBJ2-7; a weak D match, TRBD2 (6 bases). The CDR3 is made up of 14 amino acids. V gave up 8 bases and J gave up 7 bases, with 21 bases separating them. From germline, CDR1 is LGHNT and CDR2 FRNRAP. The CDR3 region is CASQQMGGSSEQYF. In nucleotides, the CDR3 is TGTGCTAGTCAACAGATGGGGGGATCAAGTGAGCAGTACTTC.

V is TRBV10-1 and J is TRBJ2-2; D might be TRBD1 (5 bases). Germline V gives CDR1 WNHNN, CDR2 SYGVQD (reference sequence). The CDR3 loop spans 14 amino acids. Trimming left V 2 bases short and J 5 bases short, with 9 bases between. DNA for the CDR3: TGCGCCAGCAGTGAGCCAGGGCGGACCGGGGAGCTGTTTTTT. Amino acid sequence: CASSEPGRTGELFF.

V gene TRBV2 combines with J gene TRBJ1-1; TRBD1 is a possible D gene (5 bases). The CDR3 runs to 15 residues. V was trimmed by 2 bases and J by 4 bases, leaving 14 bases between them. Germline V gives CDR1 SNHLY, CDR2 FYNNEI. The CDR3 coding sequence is TGTGCCAGCAGTGAATTTGACCCGGGGGGCACTGAAGCTTTCTTT. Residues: CASSEFDPGGTEAFF.

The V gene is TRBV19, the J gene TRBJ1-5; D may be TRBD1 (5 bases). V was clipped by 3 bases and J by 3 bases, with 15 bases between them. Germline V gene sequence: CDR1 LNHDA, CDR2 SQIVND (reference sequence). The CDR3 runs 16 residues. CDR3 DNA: TGTGCCAGTAGTATCATGGGCCGGGGGGACAATCAGCCCCAGCATTTT. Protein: CASSIMGRGDNQPQHF.

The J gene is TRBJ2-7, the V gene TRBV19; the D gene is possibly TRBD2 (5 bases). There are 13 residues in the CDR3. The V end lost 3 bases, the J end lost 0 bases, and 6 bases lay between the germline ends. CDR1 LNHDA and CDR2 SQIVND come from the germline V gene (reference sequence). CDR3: CASSIGGSYEQYF. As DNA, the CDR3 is TGTGCCAGTAGTATCGGAGGCTCCTACGAGCAGTACTTC. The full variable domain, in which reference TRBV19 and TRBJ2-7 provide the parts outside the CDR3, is DGGITQSPKYLFRKEGQNVTLSCEQNLNHDAMYWYRQDPGQGLRLIYYSQIVNDFQKGDIAEGYSVSREKKESFPLTVTSAQKNPTAFYLCASSIGGSYEQYFGPGTRLTVT.

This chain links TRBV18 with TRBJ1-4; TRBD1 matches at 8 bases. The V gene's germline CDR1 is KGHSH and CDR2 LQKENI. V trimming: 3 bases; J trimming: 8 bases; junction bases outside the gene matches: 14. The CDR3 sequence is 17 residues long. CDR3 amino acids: CASSPPLWDRIGEKLFF. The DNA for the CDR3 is TGTGCCAGCTCACCGCCGCTTTGGGACAGGATCGGAGAAAAACTGTTTTTT.

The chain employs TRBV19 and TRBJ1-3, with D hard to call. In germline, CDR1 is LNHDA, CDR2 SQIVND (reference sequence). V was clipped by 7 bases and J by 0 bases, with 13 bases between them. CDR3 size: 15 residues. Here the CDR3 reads CASTPATLSGNTIYF. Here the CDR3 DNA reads TGTGCCAGTACTCCCGCTACCCTCTCTGGAAACACCATATATTTT.

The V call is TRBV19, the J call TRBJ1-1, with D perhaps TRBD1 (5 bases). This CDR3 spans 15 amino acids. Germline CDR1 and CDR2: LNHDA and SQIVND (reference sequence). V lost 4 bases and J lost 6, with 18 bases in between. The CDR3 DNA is TGTGCCAGTAGTACCACATGGCGGGGCAGAGCTGAAGCTTTCTTT. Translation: CASSTTWRGRAEAFF.

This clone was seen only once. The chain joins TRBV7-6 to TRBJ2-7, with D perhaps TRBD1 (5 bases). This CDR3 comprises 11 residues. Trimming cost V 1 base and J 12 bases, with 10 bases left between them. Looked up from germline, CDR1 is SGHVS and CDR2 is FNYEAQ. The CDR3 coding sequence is TGTGCCAGCAGCTTAGAAGCAGGGCGGTACTTC. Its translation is CASSLEAGRYF. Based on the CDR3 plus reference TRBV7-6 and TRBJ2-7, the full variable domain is GAGVSQSPRYKVTKRGQDVALRCDPISGHVSLYWYRQALGQGPEFLTYFNYEAQQDKSGLPNDRFSAERPEGSISTLTIQRTEQRDSAMYRCASSLEAGRYFGPGTRLTVT.